Listed here are 14 T cell receptor beta chains from one sample, sequenced in a study of Ad26.COV2.S vaccination and SARS-CoV-2 variants. The treatment was: about 20 received Ad26.COV2.S at low or high dose, single or two shots; several received placebo; per-sample allocation not given. Material that was analyzed had been drawn on day 63 after the first vaccine or placebo injection. TCRdb keeps only in-frame clones here, not all; method: immunoSEQ multiplex PCR. The sample includes hundreds of thousands of clones, 86% of them seen just once. The specimen comprised peripheral blood, sampled in a trial of Ad26.COV2.S vaccine versus placebo. All receptors derive from a person aged 18-60 years who received the Ad26.COV2.S COVID-19 vaccine or a placebo.

This sequence joins TRBV10-1 and TRBJ2-2, with a weak D call TRBD2 (5 bases). The CDR3 has 15 residues. Trimming cost V 7 bases and J 4 bases, with 16 bases left between them. CDR1 WNHNN and CDR2 SYGVQD come from the germline V gene (reference sequence). The DNA of the CDR3 is TGCGCCAGCATGTACGGAGCGGCGAGCACCGGGGAGCTGTTTTTT. The encoded protein is CASMYGAASTGELFF.

The V gene is TRBV28, the J gene TRBJ2-1; TRBD1 matches at 10 bases. Germline trimming cut 4 bases from V and 8 bases from J; bases unmatched to any gene: 11. The germline V gene encodes CDR1 MDHEN and CDR2 SYDVKM. This CDR3 is 16 amino acids long. The CDR3 DNA reads TGTGCCAGCAGTTCCCCCATCGACAGGGGGCTCGATGAGCAGTTCTTC. It codes for CASSSPIDRGLDEQFF.

The genes are TRBV28 and TRBJ2-3, with 14 bases aligning to TRBD2. Germline CDR1 and CDR2: MDHEN and SYDVKM. The V segment lost 4 bases and the J segment 0 bases; nucleotides outside the gene matches: 6. The CDR3 totals 18 residues. CDR3: CASSSPRLAGGSTDTQYF. In nucleotides, the CDR3 is TGTGCCAGCAGTTCCCCCCGACTAGCGGGAGGGAGCACAGATACGCAGTATTTT.

This chain connects TRBV19 to TRBJ2-7; D tentatively reads TRBD1 or TRBD2 (5 bases each). The CDR3 is 15 amino acids. Per the germline V gene, CDR1 is LNHDA and CDR2 is SQIVND (reference sequence). V was clipped by 5 bases and J by 0 bases, with 14 bases between them. Written as DNA, the CDR3 is TGTGCCAGTAGTCCTCCGGCCGGGGCCTCCTACGAGCAGTACTTC. Translating it yields CASSPPAGASYEQYF. Full variable domain (remainder filled in from reference TRBV19 and TRBJ2-7): DGGITQSPKYLFRKEGQNVTLSCEQNLNHDAMYWYRQDPGQGLRLIYYSQIVNDFQKGDIAEGYSVSREKKESFPLTVTSAQKNPTAFYLCASSPPAGASYEQYFGPGTRLTVT.

The V gene is TRBV4-1, the J gene TRBJ2-5; possible D gene TRBD1, 6 bases. With 3 bases removed from V and 2 bases from J, the gap between germline ends came to 10 bases. Per germline, CDR1 MGHRA and CDR2 YSYEKL. The CDR3 runs to 14 residues. As DNA, the CDR3 is TGCGCCAGCAGCCATCCACAGGGTCAAGAGACCCAGTACTTC. Amino acids: CASSHPQGQETQYF.

The table lists this clone with a few counts. DNA for the CDR3: TGTGCCAGCAGTTTGCAACAGGTCGGTGGCTACACCTTC. Its protein is CASSLQQVGGYTF. The J gene is TRBJ1-2, the V gene TRBV28; weak D call: TRBD1 (5 bases). V was cut by 3 bases and J by 7 bases, with 12 bases left in between. The CDR3 runs 13 residues. Per the germline V gene, CDR1 is MDHEN and CDR2 is SYDVKM.

V usage is TRBV6-5 and J usage is TRBJ2-3; possibly TRBD1 or TRBD2 for D (5 bases each). V was trimmed by 7 bases and J by 1 base, leaving 12 bases between them. In germline, CDR1 is MNHEY, CDR2 SVGAGI. This CDR3 has 14 residues. CDR3 in amino acids: CASITRGRTDTQYF. The CDR3 nucleotides are TGTGCCAGCATCACCCGGGGCCGCACAGATACGCAGTATTTT.

The CDR3 nucleotides are TGTGCCAGCAGTTTAGAGCCTAGCGGAGCATGGGGGACCCAGTACTTC. As protein: CASSLEPSGAWGTQYF. This chain links TRBV27 with TRBJ2-5, with 7 bases aligning to TRBD2. The V and J ends lost 2 bases and 7 bases, in that order; junction bases with no gene match: 13. Per the germline V gene, CDR1 is MNHEY and CDR2 is SMNVEV (reference sequence). The CDR3 has 16 residues.

The rearrangement joins TRBV5-5 to TRBJ2-1; the match to TRBD2 covers 9 bases. This CDR3 has 15 residues. The trim removed 5 bases at V and 3 bases at J, leaving 6 bases unmatched. From germline, CDR1 is SGHKS and CDR2 YYEKEE (reference sequence). The CDR3 DNA reads as TGTGCCAGCAGTTTTAGCGGGAGTTTCTACAATGAGCAGTTCTTC. Amino acids: CASSFSGSFYNEQFF.

This chain connects TRBV27 to TRBJ1-2; no definite D call. The CDR3 length is 15 residues. Between the trimmed V and J ends, which lost 1 base and 0 bases, there was a span of 9 bases. CDR1 MNHEY and CDR2 SMNVEV come from the germline V gene (reference sequence). CDR3 in DNA: TGTGCCAGCAGTTTATATGGGGATACTAACTATGGCTACACCTTC. It translates to CASSLYGDTNYGYTF.

This clone was observed a single time. The gene calls are TRBV5-6 and TRBJ2-1; TRBD2 is a possible D gene (6 bases). The V and J ends lost 0 bases and 9 bases respectively, with 19 bases between them. The CDR3 sequence is 16 residues long. From germline, CDR1 is SGHDT and CDR2 YYEEEE. For the CDR3, the DNA is TGTGCCAGCAGCTTGGAGGTGGGCCTGGGACTCGGTGAGCAGTTCTTC. The encoded protein is CASSLEVGLGLGEQFF.

The V call is TRBV24-1, the J call TRBJ1-1; D uncertain. V shed 11 bases and J shed 9 bases, with 18 bases lying between them. Per the germline V gene, CDR1 is KGHDR and CDR2 is SFDVKD. This CDR3 has 12 residues. CDR3 DNA sequence: TGTGCCAGCCTCGACACGAATGGTAAAGCTTTCTTT. This encodes CASLDTNGKAFF.

The V and J genes are TRBV4-3 and TRBJ1-5; maybe TRBD1 (5 bases). Germline V gives CDR1 LGHNA, CDR2 YSLEER. The CDR3 contains 15 residues. V gave up 0 bases and J gave up 4 bases, with 10 bases separating them. The CDR3 coding sequence is TGCGCCAGCAGCCAAGATAGAACAGGAAATCAGCCCCAGCATTTT. Translation gives CASSQDRTGNQPQHF.

This chain joins TRBV5-1 and TRBJ1-6, with 9 bases lining up with TRBD1. Germline CDR1 reads SGHRS; CDR2 reads YFSETQ. The CDR3 totals 14 residues. The ends lost 5 bases at V and 6 bases at J; junction bases unmatched: 3. The CDR3 DNA reads as TGCGCCAGCAGGGGACAGGGTGTTAATTCACCCCTCCACTTT. Translated, it gives CASRGQGVNSPLHF. Full variable domain (rest looked up from reference TRBV5-1 and TRBJ1-6): KAGVTQTPRYLIKTRGQQVTLSCSPISGHRSVSWYQQTPGQGLQFLFEYFSETQRNKGNFPGRFSGRQFSNSRSEMNVSTLELGDSALYLCASRGQGVNSPLHFGNGTRLTVT.